These 31 T cell receptor beta chains were all obtained from the same sample, sequenced in a study of blood T cell repertoires in COVID-19. Sequencing used immunoSEQ multiplex PCR; TCRdb keeps in-frame clones, though not all of them. The sample lists about 300,000 clones; roughly 91% were seen once. The specimen was PBMCs or T cells enriched from blood (not recorded which). These receptors all come from a woman aged 45-60 years who had been exposed to COVID-19.

This chain links TRBV7-2 with TRBJ1-2; D remains unclear. The length of the CDR3 is 12 residues. With 1 base removed from V and 8 bases from J, the gap between germline ends came to 8 bases. Germline V gene sequence: CDR1 SGHTA, CDR2 FQGNSA. The CDR3 bases are TGTGCCAGCAGCTTAGAAGCAGGAGGCTACACCTTC. It encodes CASSLEAGGYTF.

The chain recombines TRBV3-1 (or the pseudogene TRBV3-2) with TRBJ2-7; 12 bases are shared with TRBD2. V gave up 3 bases and J gave up 4 bases; unmatched junction bases: 4. CDR3 length: 15 residues. CDR1 is LGHDT, CDR2 YNNKEL, per germline (reference sequence). The CDR3 loop reads CASSHTSGGRYEQYF. CDR3 nucleotides: TGTGCCAGCAGCCACACTAGCGGGGGGCGGTACGAGCAGTACTTC.

The chain has TRBV28 and TRBJ2-2; D gene ambiguous. CDR1 and CDR2 from the germline V gene are MDHEN and SYDVKM. V gave up 9 bases and J gave up 1 base, with 6 bases separating them. The CDR3 sequence is 12 residues long. CDR3 in amino acids: CASRQNTGELFF. The CDR3 DNA sequence: TGTGCCAGTCGACAGAACACCGGGGAGCTGTTTTTT.

The chain employs TRBV5-1 and TRBJ1-5; D may be TRBD1 (6 bases). Germline V gene data show CDR1 as SGHRS and CDR2 as YFSETQ. Trimming took 4 bases from V and 2 from J, leaving 16 bases between them. The CDR3 covers 16 residues. This CDR3 reads CASSLGGGSRNQPQHF. The CDR3 nucleotides read TGCGCCAGCAGCCTCGGGGGGGGCTCTCGCAATCAGCCCCAGCATTTT.

This rearrangement joins TRBV7-8 to TRBJ2-1; TRBD2 aligns across 9 bases. The germline CDR1 and CDR2 sequences are SGHVS and FQNEAQ. V shed 5 bases, J shed 0 bases, and the junction held 5 bases outside the gene matches. CDR3 size: 16 residues. The CDR3 loop reads CASSLISGGSYNEQFF. For the CDR3, the DNA is TGTGCCAGCAGCCTAATTAGCGGGGGCTCCTACAATGAGCAGTTCTTC.

This chain joins TRBV9 and TRBJ1-2, with D possibly being TRBD1 (6 bases). The V gene's germline CDR1 is SGDLS and CDR2 YYNGEE. V lost 0 bases and J lost 2, with 14 bases in between. The CDR3 has 16 residues. In DNA, the CDR3 is TGTGCCAGCAGCGTAGCTACAGGGAGTAGAAACTATGGCTACACCTTC. Amino acids: CASSVATGSRNYGYTF.

The chain couples TRBV4-1 to TRBJ1-1; perhaps TRBD1 as D (5 bases). Trimming left V 0 bases short and J 3 bases short, with 17 bases between. Germline CDR1 is MGHRA and CDR2 is YSYEKL. CDR3 size: 17 residues. Here the CDR3 reads CASSQDGVRDRDTEAFF. CDR3 nucleotide sequence: TGCGCCAGCAGCCAAGATGGGGTCAGGGATCGGGACACTGAAGCTTTCTTT.

The chain has TRBV20-1 and TRBJ1-1, with 9 bases lining up with TRBD1. J gave up 6 bases and V 3 bases, and 8 bases lay outside the gene matches. Germline V CDR1 and CDR2: DFQATT, SNEGSKA (reference sequence). The CDR3 sequence is 14 residues long. CDR3 protein: CSASKGQGGSEAFF. In DNA form, the CDR3 reads TGCAGTGCTAGTAAGGGACAGGGAGGATCTGAAGCTTTCTTT.

This sequence joins TRBV9 and TRBJ2-7, with 7 bases that match TRBD2. The CDR3 consists of 15 residues. Per germline, CDR1 SGDLS and CDR2 YYNGEE. Losses at the gene ends were 0 bases for V and 2 bases for J; bases not matched to a gene: 5. The CDR3 region has the DNA TGTGCCAGCAGCGTAGATAGCGGGTTAACCTACGAGCAGTACTTC. It codes for CASSVDSGLTYEQYF.

The chain couples TRBV4-2 to TRBJ2-1, with 13 bases that match TRBD2. This CDR3 has 17 amino acids. Germline assignment: CDR1 LGHNA and CDR2 YNFKEQ. The ends lost 2 bases at V and 1 base at J; junction bases unmatched: 2. The CDR3 protein is CASSQWTSGGSYNEQFF. In nucleotides, the CDR3 is TGTGCCAGCAGCCAATGGACTAGCGGGGGTTCCTACAATGAGCAGTTCTTC.

The rearrangement links TRBV6-4 to TRBJ2-2; 8 bases are a match to TRBD2. J gave up 5 bases and V 3 bases, and 8 bases lay outside the gene matches. Germline CDR1 and CDR2: MRHNA and SNTAGT. The CDR3 is 16 amino acids. CDR3: CASSEVAGTGTGELFF. CDR3 bases: TGTGCCAGCAGTGAAGTAGCGGGAACAGGGACCGGGGAGCTGTTTTTT.

The chain couples TRBV28 to TRBJ1-5; maybe TRBD1 (5 bases). The CDR3 runs to 12 residues. The V gene lost 6 bases and the J gene lost 4 bases, with 7 bases spanning the gap. Germline V CDR1 and CDR2: MDHEN, SYDVKM. The CDR3, as DNA: TGTGCCAGCAGGCAGGGTAATCAGCCCCAGCATTTT. Translation: CASRQGNQPQHF.

To note about this clone: One junction end does not reproduce the germline sequence, and a read error may be involved. The rearrangement joins TRBV15 to TRBJ1-6; weak D call: TRBD1 (6 bases). The CDR3 sequence is 15 residues long. Germline values: CDR1 LNHNV, CDR2 YYDKDF (reference sequence). CDR3 coding DNA: TGTGCCACCAGCAGAGCAGGGGAGGGAGATAAGCGTGAAAACTTT. Amino acids: CATSRAGEGDKRENF.

This clone was seen once. V gene TRBV28 combines with J gene TRBJ2-7; D is ambiguous. The CDR3 sequence is 20 residues long. Trimming cost V 3 bases and J 4 bases, with 31 bases left between them. Per the germline V gene, CDR1 is MDHEN and CDR2 is SYDVKM. The DNA for the CDR3 is TGTGCCAGCAGTTTTTCTAGAGTCGAGTCAACACGAACGGTCGTGTACGAGCAGTACTTC. It yields the protein CASSFSRVESTRTVVYEQYF. Supplemented by reference TRBV28 and TRBJ2-7, the full variable domain reads DVKVTQSSRYLVKRTGEKVFLECVQDMDHENMFWYRQDPGLGLRLIYFSYDVKMKEKGDIPEGYSVSREKKERFSLILESASTNQTSMYLCASSFSRVESTRTVVYEQYFGPGTRLTVT.

This chain joins TRBV30 and TRBJ1-5, with 7 bases fitting TRBD1. This CDR3 has 14 amino acids. Trimming removed 6 bases from V and 4 bases from J; junction bases left unmatched: 9. The germline V gene encodes CDR1 GTSNPN and CDR2 SVGIG (reference sequence). Written as DNA, the CDR3 is TGTGCCTGCACTGGGACAGCCCAAAATCAGCCCCAGCATTTT. Translation gives CACTGTAQNQPQHF.

This chain connects TRBV4-1 to TRBJ2-6, with TRBD1 matching over 8 bases. The V gene's germline CDR1 is MGHRA and CDR2 YSYEKL. The CDR3 loop spans 17 amino acids. The junction had 6 bases not matched to a gene; V was cut back by 3 bases and J by 2 bases. The CDR3 loop reads CASSHDDRGAGANVLTF. The CDR3 DNA reads TGCGCCAGCAGCCATGACGACAGGGGTGCTGGGGCCAACGTCCTGACTTTC.

This clone appeared a single time. CDR3 sequence reads: CASSKWDFLSYEQYF. CDR3 DNA: TGCGCCAGCAGTAAATGGGACTTTCTCTCCTACGAGCAGTACTTC. V and J are TRBV10-2 and TRBJ2-7; D perhaps matches TRBD2 (6 bases). The germline CDR1 and CDR2 sequences are WSHSY and SAAADI. The germline V and J ends were trimmed by 5 bases and 0 bases, with 14 bases remaining between them. There are 15 residues in the CDR3.

The CDR3 coding sequence is TGTGCCAGCAGTTTAAATTGGAGGGAAACAGATACGCAGTATTTT. Amino acids: CASSLNWRETDTQYF. The rearrangement links TRBV28 to TRBJ2-3, with D tentatively TRBD2 (6 bases). Germline CDR1 MDHEN, CDR2 SYDVKM. This CDR3 is 15 amino acids long. V lost 2 bases and J 3 bases, leaving 12 bases between the germline ends.

The rearrangement links TRBV7-8 to TRBJ1-5; 10 positions match TRBD1. The junction had 11 bases not matched to a gene; V was cut back by 5 bases and J by 4 bases. There are 17 residues in the CDR3. The germline CDR1 and CDR2 sequences are SGHVS and FQNEAQ. CDR3 bases: TGTGCCAGCAGCCGCCGACAGGGGGCTCAGAGGAATCAGCCCCAGCATTTT. Its protein is CASSRRQGAQRNQPQHF.

The chain couples TRBV12-3 or TRBV12-4 to TRBJ1-1; TRBD1 matches 7 bases. With V trimmed by 5 bases and J by 6 bases, 0 bases remained unmatched. The CDR3 loop spans 11 amino acids. This chain's CDR3 is CASSDRAEAFF. CDR3 DNA sequence: TGTGCCAGCAGTGACAGGGCTGAAGCTTTCTTT.

This clone was seen a single time. The chain recombines TRBV3-1 (or the pseudogene TRBV3-2) with TRBJ1-2; weak D call: TRBD1 (6 bases). V was pared by 1 base and J by 5 bases, with 11 bases between. The CDR3 runs to 14 residues. Germline assignment: CDR1 LGHDT and CDR2 YNNKEL (reference sequence). The CDR3 loop reads CASSQGKGGYGYTF. DNA of the CDR3: TGTGCCAGCAGCCAAGGAAAAGGGGGTTATGGCTACACCTTC.

Only a few counts were recorded for this clone. J is TRBJ2-5 and V is TRBV7-2; D perhaps matches TRBD1 (6 bases). The V gene's germline CDR1 is SGHTA and CDR2 FQGNSA. This CDR3 has 14 amino acids. The germline V and J ends were trimmed by 3 bases and 7 bases, with 15 bases remaining between them. The CDR3 DNA follows: TGTGCCAGCAGCTTGCTCCAGGGGACACGGACCCAGTACTTC. Translated, it gives CASSLLQGTRTQYF.

The chain recombines TRBV6-5 with TRBJ2-1, with D possibly matching TRBD2 (5 bases). This CDR3 has 12 amino acids. V shed 4 bases and J shed 9 bases, with 10 bases lying between them. Germline CDR1 reads MNHEY; CDR2 reads SVGAGI. The CDR3 nucleotides are TGTGCCAGCAGTTTTTCGGGGATTGAGCAGTTCTTC. Encoded protein: CASSFSGIEQFF.

This clone was observed a handful of times. This sequence joins TRBV4-1 and TRBJ2-1; 9 bases align to TRBD2. The V and J ends lost 7 bases and 7 bases, in that order; junction bases with no gene match: 11. Germline CDR1 and CDR2: MGHRA and YSYEKL. The CDR3 consists of 15 residues. CDR3 residues: CASKLIAGVLNEQFF. The CDR3 nucleotides read TGCGCCAGCAAACTTATAGCGGGGGTCCTAAATGAGCAGTTCTTC.

The V and J genes are TRBV9 and TRBJ2-6, with 7 bases lining up with TRBD1. In germline, CDR1 is SGDLS, CDR2 YYNGEE. This CDR3 has 17 residues. The V gene end was trimmed by 4 bases and the J gene end by 0 bases; junction bases not matched to a gene: 7. The CDR3 bases are TGTGCCAGCAGCACCCGACAGGGCTACTCTGGGGCCAACGTCCTGACTTTC. Encoded protein: CASSTRQGYSGANVLTF.

The chain is built from TRBV19 and TRBJ1-3; D is unclear. Trimming cost V 2 bases and J 1 base, with 9 bases left between them. Germline V CDR1 and CDR2: LNHDA, SQIVND (reference sequence). The CDR3 length is 15 residues. The chain's CDR3 is CASSIQRGSGNTIYF. CDR3 DNA sequence: TGTGCCAGTAGTATACAACGGGGATCTGGAAACACCATATATTTT.

This chain joins TRBV5-4 and TRBJ2-3; no reliable D call. Germline lookup yields CDR1 SGHNT and CDR2 YYREEE (reference sequence). V was trimmed by 4 bases and J by 1 base, leaving 19 bases between them. The CDR3 length is 17 residues. The CDR3, as DNA: TGTGCCAGCAGCACCCGGAATGGCGGAGATGGCACAGATACGCAGTATTTT. Protein sequence: CASSTRNGGDGTDTQYF.

This clone was picked up a small number of times. The chain employs TRBV19 and TRBJ2-7; no firm D call. The length of the CDR3 is 12 residues. CDR1 and CDR2 (germline): LNHDA, SQIVND (reference sequence). Trimming removed 5 bases from V and 0 bases from J, with 5 bases in between. Written as DNA, the CDR3 is TGTGCCAGTAGTTCCGGCTCCTACGAGCAGTACTTC. It encodes CASSSGSYEQYF.

The V call is TRBV7-9, the J call TRBJ2-4; 10 bases map to TRBD1. The V segment lost 2 bases and the J segment 6 bases; nucleotides outside the gene matches: 4. CDR1 and CDR2 (germline): SEHNR, FQNEAQ (reference sequence). The CDR3 is made up of 15 amino acids. The CDR3, as DNA: TGTGCCAGCAGCTTAATGGACAGGGGGATAAACATTCAGTACTTC. Translation: CASSLMDRGINIQYF.

This chain joins TRBV9 and TRBJ2-7; a possible D gene is TRBD2 (6 bases). This CDR3 has 11 residues. The germline gives CDR1 SGDLS, CDR2 YYNGEE. This chain's CDR3 is CTPPGGSEQYF. CDR3 DNA sequence: TGTACCCCCCCTGGGGGGAGCGAGCAGTACTTC.

The gene calls are TRBV19 and TRBJ2-1; 8 bases agree with TRBD2. Germline V lookup: CDR1 LNHDA, CDR2 SQIVND (reference sequence). This CDR3 spans 13 amino acids. With 10 bases clipped from V and 7 bases from J, the junction kept 9 bases outside the gene matches. The CDR3 DNA reads TGTGCCACCACGGGACTAGTGGCAAATGAGCAGTTCTTC. Translation: CATTGLVANEQFF.